Each of the 25 T cell receptor beta chains below was sequenced from the same sample in a study of T cells in localized non-small cell lung cancer. Only in-frame clones appear in the TCRdb table, and some are missing; sequencing was by immunoSEQ multiplex PCR. The sample lists 15,000 to 25,000 clones, 75% to 95% occurring once. Sequenced here: peripheral blood, sampled before any cancer treatment. The receptors were sampled from a male donor aged 60 or over with stage I squamous cell lung carcinoma.

The V gene is TRBV30, the J gene TRBJ2-3; the D gene could be TRBD1 or TRBD2 (6 bases each). CDR1 and CDR2 (germline): GTSNPN, SVGIG (reference sequence). The CDR3 has 14 amino acids. Trimming cost V 1 base and J 5 bases, with 13 bases left between them. The DNA of the CDR3 is TGTGCCTGGAGTGCCAGGGGAGGTGGAGATACGCAGTATTTT. Protein: CAWSARGGGDTQYF.

This chain links TRBV7-2 with TRBJ2-3; D is perhaps TRBD1 or TRBD2 (5 bases each). Germline V CDR1 and CDR2: SGHTA, FQGNSA. The CDR3 is made up of 16 amino acids. Trimming removed 1 base from V and 1 base from J, with 12 bases in between. Here the CDR3 DNA reads TGTGCCAGCAGCTTAGAGTTTGTGGGGGGCACAGATACGCAGTATTTT. Amino acid sequence: CASSLEFVGGTDTQYF.

CDR3 sequence reads: CASSLSSQNQPQHF. CDR3 sequence (DNA): TGTGCCAGCAGCTTAAGCAGCCAAAATCAGCCCCAGCATTTT. V usage is TRBV7-9 and J usage is TRBJ1-5; D gene uncertain. V lost 2 bases and J lost 4, with 9 bases in between. The CDR3 spans 14 residues. The germline V gene has CDR1 SEHNR and CDR2 FQNEAQ (reference sequence). The full variable domain, in which reference TRBV7-9 and TRBJ1-5 provide the parts outside the CDR3, is DTGVSQNPRHKITKRGQNVTFRCDPISEHNRLYWYRQTLGQGPEFLTYFQNEAQLEKSRLLSDRFSAERPKGSFSTLEIQRTEQGDSAMYLCASSLSSQNQPQHFGDGTRLSIL.

V gene TRBV4-3 combines with J gene TRBJ1-1; TRBD1 might be the D (6 bases). V was trimmed by 7 bases and J by 5 bases, leaving 17 bases between them. The CDR3 is 14 amino acids. From germline, CDR1 is LGHNA and CDR2 YSLEER. The CDR3 sequence: CASKRTATETEAFF. The CDR3 bases are TGCGCCAGCAAGAGGACAGCTACTGAAACTGAAGCTTTCTTT.

V usage is TRBV6-1 and J usage is TRBJ2-7; TRBD2 aligns across 9 bases. This CDR3 has 14 residues. V lost 6 bases to trimming and J lost 6 bases; unmatched junction nucleotides: 9. CDR1 MNHNS and CDR2 SASEGT come from the germline V gene. CDR3 sequence: CASRVAGVVGEQYF. The CDR3, as DNA: TGTGCCAGCAGAGTAGCGGGAGTAGTCGGCGAGCAGTACTTC.

This clone has only a few counts. The V and J genes are TRBV7-9 and TRBJ2-7, with D perhaps matching TRBD1 or TRBD2 (5 bases each). Germline assignment: CDR1 SEHNR and CDR2 FQNEAQ (reference sequence). The CDR3 is 17 residues long. Between the trimmed V and J ends, which lost 1 base and 0 bases, there was a span of 16 bases. In DNA, the CDR3 is TGTGCCAGCAGCTTAGGACATCTCAAGGGGAGCTCCTACGAGCAGTACTTC. Translating it yields CASSLGHLKGSSYEQYF.

This clone was picked up one time. The J gene is TRBJ2-1, the V gene TRBV18; the D gene is possibly TRBD1 (5 bases). V shed 4 bases and J shed 6 bases, with 13 bases lying between them. This CDR3 has 14 residues. Germline V gene data show CDR1 as KGHSH and CDR2 as LQKENI. The CDR3 spells CASSLSGFGNEQFF. In DNA, the CDR3 is TGTGCCAGCTCACTCTCAGGGTTCGGCAATGAGCAGTTCTTC.

The chain combines TRBV15 with TRBJ2-3; D gene uncertain. The germline V gene encodes CDR1 LNHNV and CDR2 YYDKDF (reference sequence). V was shortened by 1 base and J by 3 bases, with 17 bases between the two germline ends. The CDR3 covers 17 residues. Here the CDR3 DNA reads TGTGCCACCAGCAGAGGATTGTCGGTCCTTGGGACAGATACGCAGTATTTT. This encodes CATSRGLSVLGTDTQYF.

The chain couples TRBV18 to TRBJ2-7, with D uncertain. CDR3 size: 14 residues. Trimming took off 2 bases at V and 0 bases at J, with 8 bases between the two ends. Per germline, CDR1 KGHSH and CDR2 LQKENI. CDR3 DNA: TGTGCCAGCTCACCAAGAGATAGCTCCTACGAGCAGTACTTC. This translates into CASSPRDSSYEQYF. Variable domain in full (rest from reference TRBV18 and TRBJ2-7): NAGVMQNPRHLVRRRGQEARLRCSPMKGHSHVYWYRQLPEEGLKFMVYLQKENIIDESGMPKERFSAEFPKEGPSILRIQQVVRGDSAAYFCASSPRDSSYEQYFGPGTRLTVT.

This clone was recorded once. The gene calls are TRBV27 and TRBJ2-2; D is undetermined. The germline CDR1 and CDR2 sequences are MNHEY and SMNVEV (reference sequence). There are 15 residues in the CDR3. The V gene lost 2 bases and the J gene lost 3 bases, with 10 bases spanning the gap. The CDR3 spells CASSLRAGYTGELFF. The CDR3 DNA reads as TGTGCCAGCAGTTTAAGGGCCGGATACACCGGGGAGCTGTTTTTT.

This chain uses TRBV9 with TRBJ2-6, with TRBD2 matching over 10 bases. Looked up from germline, CDR1 is SGDLS and CDR2 is YYNGEE. The CDR3 spans 17 residues. The ends lost 6 bases at V and 0 bases at J; junction bases unmatched: 6. CDR3 sequence reads: CASTLTSGISGANVLTF. The CDR3 region has the DNA TGTGCCAGCACCCTCACTAGCGGGATCTCTGGGGCCAACGTCCTGACTTTC.

This clone was recorded a few times. The rearrangement links TRBV7-2 to TRBJ2-7; 9 nucleotides match TRBD1. CDR1 SGHTA and CDR2 FQGNSA come from the germline V gene. There are 15 residues in the CDR3. V gave up 4 bases and J gave up 4 bases; unmatched junction bases: 8. The CDR3 DNA reads as TGTGCCAGCAGCTCCCCAGACAGGGGGAAATACGAGCAGTACTTC. It is translated as CASSSPDRGKYEQYF.

V usage is TRBV14 and J usage is TRBJ2-5; D tentatively reads TRBD1 or TRBD2 (5 bases each). Germline V CDR1 and CDR2: SGHDN, FVKESK. The CDR3 is 13 residues long. The V and J ends lost 0 bases and 10 bases respectively, with 12 bases between them. CDR3 sequence reads: CASSQDRGDRQYF. For the CDR3, the DNA is TGTGCCAGCAGCCAAGATCGTGGGGACCGCCAGTACTTC.

The chain recombines TRBV19 with TRBJ2-1, with D possibly being TRBD1 (6 bases). This CDR3 comprises 15 residues. Germline CDR1 and CDR2: LNHDA and SQIVND (reference sequence). Deletions cut 7 bases from V and 1 base from J, with 14 bases between. The DNA for the CDR3 is TGTGCCAGTATTACAGGGTCCGGGTCCTACAATGAGCAGTTCTTC. The encoded protein is CASITGSGSYNEQFF. Based on the CDR3 plus reference TRBV19 and TRBJ2-1, the full variable domain is DGGITQSPKYLFRKEGQNVTLSCEQNLNHDAMYWYRQDPGQGLRLIYYSQIVNDFQKGDIAEGYSVSREKKESFPLTVTSAQKNPTAFYLCASITGSGSYNEQFFGPGTRLTVL.

The chain links TRBV7-9 to TRBJ2-2, with D tentatively TRBD2 (6 bases). The CDR3 length is 15 residues. The germline V gene has CDR1 SEHNR and CDR2 FQNEAQ (reference sequence). V gave up 3 bases and J gave up 4 bases, with 12 bases separating them. CDR3 DNA: TGTGCCAGCAGCTTGAGGGTCGGGGGCACCGGGGAGCTGTTTTTT. This codes for CASSLRVGGTGELFF.

This chain uses TRBV2 with TRBJ2-5; 9 bases agree with TRBD2. The CDR3 sequence is 15 residues long. V lost 4 bases to trimming and J lost 9 bases; unmatched junction nucleotides: 12. Germline V gene data show CDR1 as SNHLY and CDR2 as FYNNEI. The CDR3 spells CASSGWTSDSSAQYF. The CDR3 DNA sequence: TGTGCCAGCAGTGGATGGACTAGCGATTCCTCGGCCCAGTACTTC.

The chain is built from TRBV6-5 and TRBJ1-4; D perhaps matches TRBD1 (6 bases). Looked up from germline, CDR1 is MNHEY and CDR2 is SVGAGI. The CDR3 spans 15 residues. Trimming removed 4 bases at V and 5 bases at J, with 14 bases between. The CDR3: CASSFLSGTNEKLFF. DNA for the CDR3: TGTGCCAGCAGTTTCCTTTCAGGGACAAATGAAAAACTGTTTTTT.

The genes are TRBV21-1 and TRBJ2-3; no check of the table's D call, TRBD1, against the DNA was made. TRBV21-1 is described as a pseudogene. This CDR3 region has 16 residues. The CDR3 coding sequence is TGTGCCAGCAGCTCCTCCTGGCCCCTCTTCACAGATACGCAGTATTTT. Protein sequence: CASSSSWPLFTDTQYF.

The chain carries TRBV28 and TRBJ1-1, with D unresolved. V lost 7 bases and J lost 3, with 12 bases in between. Per germline, CDR1 MDHEN and CDR2 SYDVKM. This CDR3 spans 13 amino acids. CDR3 sequence: CASKLRPDTEAFF. Here the CDR3 DNA reads TGTGCCAGCAAGTTACGCCCGGACACTGAAGCTTTCTTT.

V gene TRBV5-1 combines with J gene TRBJ2-5, with D maybe TRBD2 (6 bases). The CDR3 runs 14 residues. V was cut by 4 bases and J by 5 bases, with 15 bases left in between. CDR1 is SGHRS and CDR2 is YFSETQ in the germline V gene. This CDR3 reads CASSPTLGGETQYF. The CDR3 bases are TGCGCCAGCAGCCCTACCCTTGGGGGGGAGACCCAGTACTTC.

J is TRBJ2-1 and V is TRBV10-1, with 8 bases that match TRBD2. CDR1 WNHNN and CDR2 SYGVQD come from the germline V gene (reference sequence). J was trimmed by 6 bases and V by 8 bases; bases with no gene match: 12. The length of the CDR3 is 15 residues. CDR3 DNA sequence: TGCGCCAGCGCCCCGTCCCTAGCGGGTTCCAATGAGCAGTTCTTC. Amino acid sequence: CASAPSLAGSNEQFF.

The V and J genes are TRBV19 and TRBJ2-1, with 10 positions matching TRBD2. The CDR3 extends over 17 amino acids. Per germline, CDR1 LNHDA and CDR2 SQIVND (reference sequence). Germline trimming cut 4 bases from V and 4 bases from J; bases unmatched to any gene: 10. CDR3 nucleotides: TGTGCCAGTAGTACCGACCCTAGCGGGAGAAAATACAATGAGCAGTTCTTC. Amino acids: CASSTDPSGRKYNEQFF.

This clone has only one observation. The chain employs TRBV5-6 and TRBJ1-5; no firm D call. CDR1 SGHDT and CDR2 YYEEEE come from the germline V gene. Trimming removed 2 bases at V and 4 bases at J, with 10 bases between. CDR3 length: 14 amino acids. CDR3 sequence: CASSLGLPNQPQHF. CDR3 bases: TGTGCCAGCAGCTTAGGACTTCCTAATCAGCCCCAGCATTTT.

The gene calls are TRBV6-5 and TRBJ2-7; 7 bases match TRBD1. Trimming took 5 bases from V and 6 from J; bases not matched to a gene: 7. Per the germline V gene, CDR1 is MNHEY and CDR2 is SVGAGI. The CDR3 is 13 amino acids. The CDR3 nucleotides are TGTGCCAGCAGTAGGCTAGGGGACAGCGAGCAGTACTTC. Translated, it gives CASSRLGDSEQYF.

The chain recombines TRBV6-6 with TRBJ2-7, with 7 positions matching TRBD2. V lost 6 bases, J lost 6 bases, and 5 bases stayed unmatched. The germline gives CDR1 MNHNY, CDR2 SVGAGI (reference sequence). The CDR3 covers 12 residues. The CDR3 DNA follows: TGTGCCAGCAGCCTACCGGGGGGCGAGCAGTACTTC. Translated: CASSLPGGEQYF.